The T cell receptor (beta chain) described here comes from a study of quantifying T cell responses using KT2 cells. Study at large: RNA was reverse transcribed with TCR alpha and beta constant-region primers. The T4 ligation step was estimated to exceed 8% efficiency under optimum conditions.

The table lists this clonotype with a count of one. Its antigen is still unknown. It may be a read error: a sequence one base away is much more abundant. Unfractionated PBMC were spiked with known numbers of KT2 clone cells. KT2 cells were mixed with fixed PBMC numbers at varying ratios. The CDR3 spans 14 residues. Germline-derived CDR1 and CDR2 are LGHDT and YNNKEL (reference sequence). Study-level results: KT2 sequence counts showed saturation when very many KT2 cells were spiked in.

An oligo carrying a UMI was ligated to the cDNA 3' end. First-round PCR used three to five cycles and beta primers RC1.1 and RC1.2 covering TRBC1 and TRBC2. TCRdb recomputed calls from the UMI-ligation and nested PCR reads with MiXCR, one row per CDR3 protein. The sample includes tens of thousands of distinct CDR3 sequences, 7.3% of them seen just once. The sequencing input was PBMCs spiked with cells of the T cell clone KT2. The chain links TRBV3-1 to TRBJ1-2, with D possibly matching TRBD1 (6 bases). The sequence was collected from a human donor. CDR3 nucleotide sequence: TGTGCCAGCAACCAAAGCCCCACAGGGTATGGCTACACCTTC. Translated, it gives CASNQSPTGYGYTF. The whole variable domain, remainder taken from reference TRBV3-1 and TRBJ1-2, is DTAVSQTPKYLVTQMGNDKSIKCEQNLGHDTMYWYKQDSKKFLKIMFSYNNKELIINETVPNRFSPKSPDKAHLNLHINSLELGDSAVYFCASNQSPTGYGYTFGSGTRLTVV.